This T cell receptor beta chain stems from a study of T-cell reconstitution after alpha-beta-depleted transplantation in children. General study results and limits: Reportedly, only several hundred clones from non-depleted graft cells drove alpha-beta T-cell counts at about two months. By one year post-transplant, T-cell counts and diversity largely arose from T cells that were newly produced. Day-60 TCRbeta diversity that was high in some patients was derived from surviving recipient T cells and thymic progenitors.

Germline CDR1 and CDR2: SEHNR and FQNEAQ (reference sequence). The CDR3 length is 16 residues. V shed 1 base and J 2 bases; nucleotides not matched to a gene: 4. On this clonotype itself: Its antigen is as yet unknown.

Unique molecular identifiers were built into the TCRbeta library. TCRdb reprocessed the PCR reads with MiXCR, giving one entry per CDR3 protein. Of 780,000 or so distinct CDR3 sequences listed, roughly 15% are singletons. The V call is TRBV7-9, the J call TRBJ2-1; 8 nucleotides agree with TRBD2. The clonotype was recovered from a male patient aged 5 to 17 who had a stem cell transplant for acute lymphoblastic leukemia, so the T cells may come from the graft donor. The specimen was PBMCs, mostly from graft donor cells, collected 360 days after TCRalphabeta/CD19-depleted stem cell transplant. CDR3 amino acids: CASSLVTGGAYNEQFF. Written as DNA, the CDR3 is TGTGCCAGCAGCTTAGTAACGGGAGGGGCCTACAATGAGCAGTTCTTC.